The next 27 T cell receptor beta chains were all read from a single sample in a study of CD8+CD57+ T cells in acquired aplastic anemia. Genomic DNA, serving as template, underwent TCR beta VDJ and CDR3 profiling. MiXCR, run by TCRdb on the reads, gives a single entry per CDR3 protein. The sample lists roughly 200,000 distinct CDR3 sequences; 61% were seen once. The specimen sequenced was sorted CD4+, CD8+, or CD8+CD57+ T cells (not recorded which) from PBMCs. These TCRs come from a human donor in good health.

V usage is TRBV9 and J usage is TRBJ1-6, with TRBD1 matching over 8 bases. Per germline, CDR1 SGDLS and CDR2 YYNGEE. CDR3 length: 15 residues. With V trimmed by 0 bases and J by 7 bases, 3 bases remained unmatched. CDR3 in DNA: TGTGCCAGCAGCGTAGGGGGACAGGCCAATTCACCCCTCCACTTT. This encodes CASSVGGQANSPLHF.

The sample holds one count of this clonotype. This rearrangement joins TRBV20-1 to TRBJ2-1; tentative D call: TRBD2 (6 bases). The V gene lost 0 bases and the J gene lost 4 bases, with 16 bases spanning the gap. Germline V gene sequence: CDR1 DFQATT, CDR2 SNEGSKA (reference sequence). This CDR3 contains 16 residues. The CDR3 bases are TGCAGTGCTAGAGAAGTAAGGGCGGGATCATACAATGAGCAGTTCTTC. Amino acids: CSAREVRAGSYNEQFF.

This chain uses TRBV12-3 or TRBV12-4 with TRBJ1-4; tentatively, D is TRBD1 (5 bases). This CDR3 spans 15 amino acids. V lost 3 bases and J 4 bases, leaving 12 bases between the germline ends. Written as DNA, the CDR3 is TGTGCCAGCAGTTTCAGGGTGCAGGGTAATGAAAAACTGTTTTTT. Translated, it gives CASSFRVQGNEKLFF.

This chain uses TRBV7-9 with TRBJ2-6, with a possible D match to TRBD1 (6 bases). Trimming left V 11 bases short and J 1 base short, with 15 bases between. Germline CDR1 is SEHNR and CDR2 is FQNEAQ (reference sequence). This CDR3 comprises 15 residues. CDR3: CAGGPDGSGANVLTF. In DNA form, the CDR3 reads TGTGCCGGGGGCCCAGACGGTTCTGGGGCCAACGTCCTGACTTTC.

This clonotype was seen ten or more times. The chain joins TRBV15 to TRBJ1-2, with 12 positions matching TRBD1. The CDR3 totals 20 residues. Germline CDR1 and CDR2: LNHNV and YYDKDF (reference sequence). V lost 1 base to trimming and J lost 3 bases; unmatched junction nucleotides: 15. CDR3 sequence (DNA): TGTGCCACCAGCAGAGGGTTGGCGGGGGACAGGGGGCGGGAAGACTATGGCTACACCTTC. Translating gives CATSRGLAGDRGREDYGYTF.

This clonotype was recorded once. CDR3 residues: CAWSFLAGEEQFF. In DNA form, the CDR3 reads TGTGCCTGGAGTTTCCTAGCGGGAGAGGAGCAGTTCTTC. The chain carries TRBV7-2 and TRBJ2-1, with 10 bases fitting TRBD2. The CDR3 is made up of 13 amino acids. V shed 11 bases and J 10 bases; nucleotides not matched to a gene: 11. CDR1 is SGHTA, CDR2 FQGNSA, per germline.

This clonotype was seen repeatedly, ten times or more. The V gene is TRBV3-1, the J gene TRBJ2-5; weak D call: TRBD2 (6 bases). This CDR3 is 15 amino acids long. CDR1 and CDR2 from the germline V gene are LGHDT and YNNKEL (reference sequence). Trimming shortened V by 4 bases and J by 5 bases, and 17 bases separated the two germline ends. CDR3 nucleotide sequence: TGTGCCAGCAGCCTTCCCGGGGGTAGCGAGGAGACCCAGTACTTC. This gives the protein CASSLPGGSEETQYF.

The chain employs TRBV25-1 and TRBJ1-2; D gene uncertain. CDR1 MGHDK and CDR2 SYGVNS come from the germline V gene. Deletions cut 6 bases from V and 4 bases from J, with 18 bases between. The CDR3 is 15 residues long. CDR3 in amino acids: CASSITGPRAYGYTF. In DNA form, the CDR3 reads TGTGCCAGCAGCATAACGGGTCCTCGGGCCTATGGCTACACCTTC.

This clonotype was counted ten times or more. This chain joins TRBV20-1 and TRBJ1-2, with 9 bases matching TRBD1. Per the germline V gene, CDR1 is DFQATT and CDR2 is SNEGSKA (reference sequence). After removal of 5 bases from V and 3 bases from J, the junction contained 7 bases not matched to a gene. This CDR3 has 14 amino acids. In nucleotides, the CDR3 is TGCAGTGCTCCGAGCTGGACAGGGGACTATGGCTACACCTTC. It specifies CSAPSWTGDYGYTF.

The chain employs TRBV5-6 and TRBJ2-1; D uncertain. The CDR3 consists of 13 residues. V was shortened by 6 bases and J by 3 bases, with 10 bases between the two germline ends. From germline, CDR1 is SGHDT and CDR2 YYEEEE. CDR3 region: CASTPKVYNEQFF. DNA of the CDR3: TGTGCCAGCACCCCTAAGGTCTACAATGAGCAGTTCTTC.

The chain recombines TRBV2 with TRBJ2-7, with D possibly matching TRBD1 (6 bases). In germline, CDR1 is SNHLY, CDR2 FYNNEI. V dropped 11 bases and J dropped 3 bases, with 14 bases sitting between them. The CDR3 sequence is 12 residues long. CDR3 region: CAGRTDHYEQYF. CDR3 nucleotides: TGTGCCGGGCGGACAGACCACTACGAGCAGTACTTC. The full variable domain, with the rest looked up from reference TRBV2 and TRBJ2-7, is EPEVTQTPSHQVTQMGQEVILRCVPISNHLYFYWYRQILGQKVEFLVSFYNNEISEKSEIFDDQFSVERPDGSNFTLKIRSTKLEDSAMYFCAGRTDHYEQYFGPGTRLTVT.

This clonotype has a single count. The chain combines TRBV7-9 with TRBJ2-1, with a weak D call TRBD1 (5 bases). The CDR3 totals 12 residues. From germline, CDR1 is SEHNR and CDR2 FQNEAQ (reference sequence). Trimming shortened V by 7 bases and J by 12 bases, and 16 bases separated the two germline ends. The CDR3 reads CASIGATDTQFF. The CDR3 nucleotides read TGTGCCAGCATAGGGGCCACAGATACGCAGTTCTTC.

The V gene is TRBV12-3 or TRBV12-4, the J gene TRBJ2-3; D remains ambiguous. This CDR3 region has 13 residues. Trimming left V 2 bases short and J 5 bases short, with 8 bases between. The CDR3 protein is CASSLRVGDTQYF. The CDR3 region has the DNA TGTGCCAGCAGTTTAAGGGTGGGAGATACGCAGTATTTT.

This clonotype was detected many times. This chain links TRBV15 with TRBJ2-7; tentatively, D is TRBD2 (5 bases). V was shortened by 1 base and J by 6 bases, with 10 bases between the two germline ends. Germline V gene data show CDR1 as LNHNV and CDR2 as YYDKDF (reference sequence). The CDR3 totals 13 residues. CDR3 coding DNA: TGTGCCACCAGCAGAGGAGGGATCCGCGAGCAGTACTTC. Translated: CATSRGGIREQYF.

This clonotype was seen only a few times. The chain joins TRBV9 to TRBJ2-1; D unresolved. This CDR3 spans 16 amino acids. CDR1 is SGDLS and CDR2 is YYNGEE in the germline V gene. Trimming took 0 bases from V and 1 from J, leaving 11 bases between them. The CDR3, as DNA: TGTGCCAGCAGCGTAGCGGGTCGTCGGTCCTACAATGAGCAGTTCTTC. The encoded protein is CASSVAGRRSYNEQFF.

This clonotype was seen only a few times. The chain carries TRBV20-1 and TRBJ2-3, with 11 bases matching TRBD2. Germline V CDR1 and CDR2: DFQATT, SNEGSKA (reference sequence). The V and J ends lost 8 bases and 5 bases, in that order; junction bases with no gene match: 15. This CDR3 is built from 16 residues. CDR3 protein: CSLLITGTSGKDTQYF. CDR3 sequence (DNA): TGCAGTCTGCTTATTACCGGGACTAGCGGAAAAGATACGCAGTATTTT.

This chain joins TRBV24-1 and TRBJ2-3; D remains unclear. From germline, CDR1 is KGHDR and CDR2 SFDVKD. The CDR3 totals 11 residues. V lost 5 bases to trimming and J lost 5 bases, with 4 bases between them. DNA of the CDR3: TGTGCCACCAGTGTAAGAGATACGCAGTATTTT. It specifies CATSVRDTQYF.

The chain links TRBV7-3 to TRBJ1-2, with 8 bases matching TRBD1. Germline assignment: CDR1 SGHTA and CDR2 FQGTGA. With 9 bases clipped from V and 0 bases from J, the junction kept 6 bases outside the gene matches. This CDR3 is 14 amino acids long. In DNA form, the CDR3 reads TGTGCCAGAACCGAGACAGGGGCTAACTATGGCTACACCTTC. Its translation: CARTETGANYGYTF.

CDR3 loop: CASSLDASGGSEAFF. The CDR3 nucleotides read TGTGCCAGCAGCTTAGATGCGTCAGGGGGCTCCGAAGCTTTCTTT. The V gene is TRBV7-2, the J gene TRBJ1-1; 8 bases agree with TRBD1. J gave up 8 bases and V 1 base, and 9 bases lay outside the gene matches. CDR3 length equals 15 residues. The V gene's germline CDR1 is SGHTA and CDR2 FQGNSA. The whole variable domain, filled in from reference TRBV7-2 and TRBJ1-1, reads GAGVSQSPSNKVTEKGKDVELRCDPISGHTALYWYRQSLGQGLEFLIYFQGNSAPDKSGLPSDRFSAERTGGSVSTLTIQRTQQEDSAVYLCASSLDASGGSEAFFGQGTRLTVV.

This clonotype has at least ten counts. V usage is TRBV5-6 and J usage is TRBJ2-7; D uncertain. CDR3 length equals 14 residues. Trimming cost V 0 bases and J 2 bases, with 9 bases left between them. CDR1 and CDR2 (germline): SGHDT, YYEEEE. The CDR3 bases are TGTGCCAGCAGCTTGGCGTCGAATACCTACGAGCAGTACTTC. Its protein product is CASSLASNTYEQYF.

This clonotype was seen at least ten times. The chain couples TRBV20-1 to TRBJ2-5, with TRBD2 matching 11 bases. The CDR3 spans 14 residues. The V gene's germline CDR1 is DFQATT and CDR2 SNEGSKA (reference sequence). Trimming took 4 bases from V and 5 from J; bases not matched to a gene: 6. The CDR3 DNA reads TGCAGTGCTACGACTAGCGGGGCTTATGAGACCCAGTACTTC. The encoded protein is CSATTSGAYETQYF.

The V and J genes are TRBV12-3 or TRBV12-4 and TRBJ1-5; no definite D call. Trimming took off 8 bases at V and 3 bases at J, with 14 bases between the two ends. CDR3 size: 14 residues. The DNA of the CDR3 is TGTGCCAGCTCACCGGACGGGAACAATCAGCCCCAGCATTTT. Amino acids: CASSPDGNNQPQHF.

This clonotype appeared many times. This chain joins TRBV29-1 and TRBJ1-1; D not certain. Germline CDR1 is SQVTM and CDR2 is ANQGSEA. The CDR3 runs 10 residues. Trimming took 4 bases from V and 0 from J, leaving 0 bases between them. The CDR3 nucleotides read TGCAGCGTTGTGAACACTGAAGCTTTCTTT. Translating gives CSVVNTEAFF.

V usage is TRBV20-1 and J usage is TRBJ2-7; TRBD1 agrees at 7 bases. This CDR3 is built from 15 residues. CDR1 is DFQATT, CDR2 SNEGSKA, per germline (reference sequence). Germline trimming cut 0 bases from V and 2 bases from J; bases unmatched to any gene: 7. CDR3 sequence: CSARDSVGGPYEQYF. The CDR3 bases are TGCAGTGCTAGAGATTCGGTAGGGGGCCCCTACGAGCAGTACTTC.

As to this clonotype: A read error may explain this, as a much larger clone is one base away. V gene TRBV6-2 or TRBV6-3 combines with J gene TRBJ2-1; D uncertain. Looked up from germline, CDR1 is MNHEY and CDR2 is SVGEGT. The CDR3 is 12 residues long. CDR3 residues: CASSLIYSEQFF. The CDR3 region has the DNA TGTGCCAGCAGTTTGATATACAGTGAGCAGTTCTTC.

The V gene is TRBV7-9, the J gene TRBJ1-4, with D uncertain. Germline V gene lookup returns CDR1 SEHNR and CDR2 FQNEAQ (reference sequence). CDR3 length: 15 amino acids. V shed 2 bases and J shed 6 bases, with 13 bases lying between them. CDR3 sequence (DNA): TGTGCCAGCAGCTTATCTCGGGTTAGGGATGAAAAACTGTTTTTT. Its protein product is CASSLSRVRDEKLFF. The full variable domain, with the rest looked up from reference TRBV7-9 and TRBJ1-4, is DTGVSQNPRHKITKRGQNVTFRCDPISEHNRLYWYRQTLGQGPEFLTYFQNEAQLEKSRLLSDRFSAERPKGSFSTLEIQRTEQGDSAMYLCASSLSRVRDEKLFFGSGTQLSVL.

Details on this clonotype: One end of the junction is discordant with germline, which a read error may explain. The chain has TRBV3-1 and TRBJ1-2; D remains ambiguous. Germline CDR1 LGHDT, CDR2 YNNKEL (reference sequence). This CDR3 has 13 residues. For the CDR3, the DNA is TGTGTCAGCAGCCAAGTAGGGAGCTATGGCTACACCTTC. Translated, it gives CVSSQVGSYGYTF.